A single sample gave rise to the 15 T cell receptor beta chains below, sequenced in a study of tumor-infiltrating lymphocytes in primary liver carcinoma. TCR beta cDNA was prepared out of 500 ng total RNA by means of a constant-region primer. It was through three nested multiplex PCR rounds of slightly modified ARM-PCR that TCR beta libraries arose. The opening two PCR rounds, around 9 cycles each, paired TRBV1-TRBV30 forward primers with a C-beta reverse primer. TCRdb re-derived calls from the multiplex PCR reads in MiXCR, one entry per CDR3 protein. Among around 330,000 distinct CDR3 sequences listed, approximately 58% were seen once. Blood RNA originated from unsorted whole blood, with germline DNA additionally extracted. The material sequenced was peripheral blood. These receptor sequences come from a woman aged 25 to 45 with primary liver carcinoma and hepatitis B virus infection.

Points on this clonotype: A much larger clone sits a single nucleotide away, making a read error possible. V usage is TRBV29-1 and J usage is TRBJ1-1; D call uncertain. V lost 7 bases and J lost 3, with 15 bases in between. Looked up from germline, CDR1 is SQVTM and CDR2 is ANQGSEA. This CDR3 contains 13 residues. As DNA, the CDR3 is TGCAGCGCCAACGGGTTAGTTTACACTGAAGCTTTCTTT. Protein: CSANGLVYTEAFF.

The chain has TRBV12-3 or TRBV12-4 and TRBJ2-3, with 7 nucleotides matching TRBD1. Unmatched junction bases numbered 2, after V lost 3 bases and J lost 2 bases. CDR3 length equals 14 residues. The CDR3 region has the DNA TGTGCCAGCAGTTTGGGACAGCCCACAGATACGCAGTATTTT. This gives the protein CASSLGQPTDTQYF.

Note on this clonotype: This may be a read error, as it is one base from a much larger clone. The gene calls are TRBV6-5 and TRBJ2-1; 10 bases are a match to TRBD2. The V segment lost 6 bases and the J segment 7 bases; nucleotides outside the gene matches: 15. Germline V gene data show CDR1 as MNHEY and CDR2 as SVGAGI. CDR3 length equals 17 residues. CDR3 in amino acids: CASRTRGPAGGLNEQFF. CDR3 nucleotide sequence: TGTGCCAGCAGGACAAGGGGACCAGCGGGAGGGCTTAATGAGCAGTTCTTC.

This chain joins TRBV28 and TRBJ2-5; perhaps TRBD2 as D (5 bases). V lost 1 base to trimming and J lost 4 bases, with 10 bases between them. The CDR3 consists of 14 residues. Looked up from germline, CDR1 is MDHEN and CDR2 is SYDVKM. The CDR3 nucleotides read TGTGCCAGCAGTTTATTTAGGAGCGGAGAGACCCAGTACTTC. Its translation: CASSLFRSGETQYF.

With respect to this clonotype: The junction departs from the called germline gene at one end, perhaps through a read error. This rearrangement joins TRBV11-2 to TRBJ2-7, with a possible D match to TRBD2 (6 bases). The CDR3 runs 13 residues. The V gene's germline CDR1 is SGHAT and CDR2 FQNNGV. The CDR3 region is CASSLGLLHEQYF. DNA for the CDR3: TGCGCCAGCAGCCTGGGACTGCTCCACGAGCAGTACTTC.

Concerning this clonotype itself: A read error may explain this, as a much larger clone is one base away. The chain uses TRBV11-2 and TRBJ2-3, with 8 positions matching TRBD2. This CDR3 spans 20 amino acids. Germline V gene data show CDR1 as SGHAT and CDR2 as FQNNGV. The J segment lost 4 bases and the V segment lost 5 bases, leaving 23 bases of the junction unmatched. CDR3 DNA sequence: TGTGCCAGCAGCCCCCGACAGAAAACTAGCGGTCCTCTCCCCGCAGATACGCAGTATTTT. It specifies CASSPRQKTSGPLPADTQYF. Filled out from reference TRBV11-2 and TRBJ2-3, the complete variable domain reads EAGVAQSPRYKIIEKRQSVAFWCNPISGHATLYWYQQILGQGPKLLIQFQNNGVVDDSQLPKDRFSAERLKGVDSTLKIQPAKLEDSAVYLCASSPRQKTSGPLPADTQYFGPGTRLTVL.

This clonotype was detected only a few times. The chain is built from TRBV4-2 and TRBJ2-1, with a possible D match to TRBD2 (5 bases). This CDR3 is 15 amino acids long. V gave up 3 bases and J gave up 0 bases, with 9 bases separating them. Germline V gene sequence: CDR1 LGHNA, CDR2 YNFKEQ. The CDR3: CASSQTTSSYNEQFF. In nucleotides, the CDR3 is TGTGCCAGCAGCCAGACTACCAGCTCCTACAATGAGCAGTTCTTC.

The chain has TRBV19 and TRBJ1-5; 9 bases align to TRBD1. Germline V gene data show CDR1 as LNHDA and CDR2 as SQIVND (reference sequence). V was pared by 5 bases and J by 1 base, with 6 bases of the junction left unmatched. The CDR3 is 16 amino acids. The DNA for the CDR3 is TGTGCCAGTAGTCCCGGGACAGGGAAGAGCAATCAGCCCCAGCATTTT. Its translation: CASSPGTGKSNQPQHF. Variable domain in full (rest from reference TRBV19 and TRBJ1-5): DGGITQSPKYLFRKEGQNVTLSCEQNLNHDAMYWYRQDPGQGLRLIYYSQIVNDFQKGDIAEGYSVSREKKESFPLTVTSAQKNPTAFYLCASSPGTGKSNQPQHFGDGTRLSIL.

This chain links TRBV11-2 with TRBJ2-7, with TRBD2 as a possible D gene (5 bases). Per germline, CDR1 SGHAT and CDR2 FQNNGV. The CDR3 covers 10 residues. V was shortened by 8 bases and J by 9 bases, with 11 bases between the two germline ends. The CDR3 bases are TGTGCCAGCGGAGGTGTCGGGCAGTACTTC. Residues: CASGGVGQYF.

Notes on this clonotype: Lacking the conserved final phenylalanine or tryptophan, this CDR3 likely reflects a read error. The genes are TRBV2 and TRBJ2-1; D not resolved. Per germline, CDR1 SNHLY and CDR2 FYNNEI. CDR3 length: 13 residues. Trimming removed 4 bases at V and 12 bases at J, with 16 bases between. The CDR3 DNA sequence: TGTGCCAGCAGTGGTGGGCCCGGCGTGGTGCAGTTCCTC. Residues: CASSGGPGVVQFL.

Concerning this clonotype: The conserved phenylalanine or tryptophan normally closing the CDR3 is absent here, so this likely arose from a read error. The chain joins TRBV11-2 to TRBJ1-4, with D hard to call. The length of the CDR3 is 15 residues. The germline gives CDR1 SGHAT, CDR2 FQNNGV. Trimming shortened V by 5 bases and J by 12 bases, and 22 bases separated the two germline ends. The CDR3, as DNA: TGTGCCAGCAGCCCAAACGGGCCAGTCTCGGAAGAACTGTTTCTT. It yields the protein CASSPNGPVSEELFL.

This clonotype was found many times. The rearrangement joins TRBV10-3 to TRBJ1-1; 7 bases are shared with TRBD1. The CDR3 length is 14 residues. Trimming cost V 11 bases and J 1 base; bases outside gene matches: 10. Germline CDR1 reads ENHRY; CDR2 reads SYGVKD. The CDR3 loop reads CAGRQGAANTEAFF. The CDR3 nucleotides are TGTGCCGGCAGACAGGGCGCAGCGAACACTGAAGCTTTCTTT.

Turning to this clonotype: In this CDR3 the conserved last residue, phenylalanine or tryptophan, is missing, so a read error is likely. No DNA is shown, since the ends of the CDR3 on it are uncertain; the CDR3 is the one TCRdb lists. The rearrangement links TRBV4-1 to TRBJ2-7; TRBD2 is the table's D call and was not checked against the DNA. Germline V gene sequence: CDR1 MGHRA, CDR2 YSYEKL. The CDR3 is 16 residues long, counting both termini. The CDR3 sequence is CASSQEGTSGFYEQYI.

This clonotype appeared a few times. CDR3 residues: CASSLGRAGPFGYTF. CDR3 nucleotide sequence: TGTGCCAGCAGCCTCGGACGGGCAGGACCGTTCGGCTACACCTTC. The chain uses TRBV14 and TRBJ1-2; D not certain. The CDR3 runs to 15 residues. Germline loops: CDR1 SGHDN, CDR2 FVKESK. The ends were cut back, 4 bases at V and 8 bases at J, with 20 bases in the middle.

This clonotype was seen a handful of times. The V call is TRBV5-5, the J call TRBJ2-5; a possible D gene is TRBD1 (6 bases). There are 15 residues in the CDR3. The germline V gene has CDR1 SGHKS and CDR2 YYEKEE (reference sequence). The V end was cut by 5 bases, the J end by 3 bases, with 17 bases between. This CDR3 reads CASRELGAWEETQYF. In DNA, the CDR3 is TGTGCCAGCAGAGAATTGGGGGCTTGGGAAGAGACCCAGTACTTC.